This is a list of T cell receptor beta chains from one sample in a study of spatial heterogeneity in lung cancer. A single record per CDR3 protein comes from TCRdb applying MiXCR to the 5' RACE reads. Of 50,000 to 60,000 distinct CDR3 sequences listed, less than 9.5% were seen once; the top ten hold about a third. Sample: PBMCs, taken at follow-up. Receptors were obtained from a female donor with early-stage non-small cell lung cancer. Each CDR3 is given with its conserved first and last residue. The D gene is left open where the match is weak. Some rows have no size entry. The others give once, few or many, or a class for an expanded clone.

cdr3_aa cdr3_nt j_call d_call v_call clone_size cdr3_length
CASSFGNAGGRTGGALYGYTF TGTGCCAGCAGTTTTGGGAATGCAGGTGGACGGACAGGGGGCGCCCTCTATGGCTACACCTTC TRBJ1-2 TRBD1 TRBV12-3/TRBV12-4 NA 21
CSARDPGDEQFF TGCAGTGCTAGAGACCCGGGCGATGAGCAGTTCTTC TRBJ2-1 NA TRBV20-1 many 12
CASSEMTGELFF TGTGCCAGCAGTGAAATGACCGGGGAGCTGTTTTTT TRBJ2-2 NA TRBV2 few 12
CSAADREKEKLFF TGCAGTGCTGCGGACAGGGAGAAGGAAAAACTGTTTTTT TRBJ1-4 TRBD1 TRBV20-1 many 13
CASAWAVESGSYNEQFF TGTGCCAGCGCCTGGGCAGTAGAATCAGGCTCCTACAATGAGCAGTTCTTC TRBJ2-1 NA TRBV2 NA 17
CASSYYGSEAFF TGTGCCAGCAGTTACTACGGGAGTGAAGCTTTCTTT TRBJ1-1 NA TRBV12-3/TRBV12-4 many 12
CASKAAGPGTEKTQYF TGTGCCAGCAAGGCCGCTGGCCCCGGGACGGAGAAGACCCAGTACTTC TRBJ2-5 NA TRBV6-5 many 16
CASSGQGTEQYF TGTGCCAGCAGTGGACAGGGGACCGAGCAGTACTTC TRBJ2-7 TRBD1 TRBV6-2/TRBV6-3 NA 12
CASSPPAGGRYEQYF TGTGCCAGCTCACCACCAGCGGGGGGGCGATACGAGCAGTACTTC TRBJ2-7 TRBD2 TRBV18 NA 15
CASSGLAGDRSSYEQYF TGTGCCAGCAGTGGACTAGCGGGGGACAGGAGCTCCTACGAGCAGTACTTC TRBJ2-7 TRBD2 TRBV28 few 17
CSAREGTGWGSNQPQHF TGCAGTGCTAGAGAGGGGACAGGGTGGGGTAGCAATCAGCCCCAGCATTTT TRBJ1-5 TRBD1 TRBV20-1 NA 17
CASSLWQGSTNEKLFF TGTGCCAGCAGTTTGTGGCAGGGTTCAACTAATGAAAAACTGTTTTTT TRBJ1-4 NA TRBV28 many 16
CSGEWGGETQYF TGCAGCGGTGAATGGGGGGGGGAGACCCAGTACTTC TRBJ2-5 TRBD2 TRBV29-1 many 12
CASSSGGGQGVREQYF TGTGCCAGCAGCTCTGGAGGGGGACAGGGGGTACGAGAGCAGTACTTC TRBJ2-7 TRBD1 TRBV5-4 few 16
CASSLAGLTREGAQYF TGCGCCAGCAGCTTGGCGGGACTAACAAGAGAGGGGGCCCAGTACTTC TRBJ2-5 NA TRBV5-1 NA 16
CASSPGLAGVNEQFF TGTGCCAGCTCACCCGGACTAGCGGGGGTGAATGAGCAGTTCTTC TRBJ2-1 TRBD2 TRBV18 NA 15
CASSANPGYEQYF TGTGCCAGCAGCGCTAACCCAGGGTACGAGCAGTACTTC TRBJ2-7 NA TRBV9 many 13
CASSQSPPRQEATDTQYF TGCGCCAGCAGTCAGTCTCCCCCCAGGCAGGAGGCCACAGATACGCAGTATTTT TRBJ2-3 NA TRBV23-1 many 18
CASSRGNKNYEQYF TGTGCCAGCAGCCGAGGAAACAAAAACTACGAGCAGTACTTC TRBJ2-7 NA TRBV3-1 NA 14
CSVGQLDNEQFF TGCAGCGTTGGACAGCTGGACAATGAGCAGTTCTTC TRBJ2-1 NA TRBV29-1 many 12
CASVSRGGGGNQPQHF TGTGCCAGCGTTTCAAGGGGAGGAGGCGGCAATCAGCCCCAGCATTTT TRBJ1-5 NA TRBV28 many 16
CASSITRESPLHF TGTGCCAGCAGTATAACTAGAGAGTCACCCCTCCACTTT TRBJ1-6 NA TRBV12-3/TRBV12-4 NA 13
CAISDGQGSDEQYF TGTGCCATCAGTGACGGACAGGGGTCCGACGAGCAGTACTTC TRBJ2-7 TRBD1 TRBV10-3 many 14
CASSVAGSSYNEQFF TGTGCCAGCAGCGTAGCGGGTTCCTCCTACAATGAGCAGTTCTTC TRBJ2-1 TRBD2 TRBV6-6 NA 15
CASSQELTSGGARETQYF TGTGCCAGCAGCCAAGAACTTACTAGCGGGGGGGCCCGGGAGACCCAGTACTTC TRBJ2-5 TRBD2 TRBV4-2 many 18
CASSLQRTGYNQPQHF TGTGCCAGCAGCTTACAAAGGACAGGGTACAATCAGCCCCAGCATTTT TRBJ1-5 TRBD1 TRBV7-2 many 16
CASTELIEPGNTEAFF TGCGCCAGCACTGAGCTGATTGAACCGGGGAACACTGAAGCTTTCTTT TRBJ1-1 NA TRBV10-1 many 16
CASSQPGGGEEQYF TGCGCCAGCAGCCAACCAGGGGGCGGCGAGGAGCAGTACTTC TRBJ2-7 TRBD1 TRBV4-1 NA 14
CASSIRERQETQYF TGTGCCAGCAGCATTAGGGAGCGGCAAGAGACCCAGTACTTC TRBJ2-5 NA TRBV3-1 NA 14
CSARAGGNTEAFF TGCAGTGCTAGAGCCGGCGGGAACACTGAAGCTTTCTTT TRBJ1-1 NA TRBV20-1 many 13
CASSLRGQTYEQYF TGTGCCAGCAGTTTACGTGGCCAGACCTACGAGCAGTACTTC TRBJ2-7 NA TRBV27 few 14
CASSDSLIYGNQPQHF TGTGCCAGCAGTGACTCCCTGATTTATGGCAATCAGCCCCAGCATTTT TRBJ1-5 NA TRBV2 many 16
CASTLARGLNTGELFF TGTGCCAGCACCTTGGCCCGGGGACTGAACACCGGGGAGCTGTTTTTT TRBJ2-2 NA TRBV6-2/TRBV6-3 many 16
CATRKEVYNEQFF TGTGCCACCAGGAAAGAGGTTTACAATGAGCAGTTCTTC TRBJ2-1 NA TRBV6-4 NA 13
CASSGATNEKLFF TGTGCCAGCAGTGGTGCAACTAATGAAAAACTGTTTTTT TRBJ1-4 NA TRBV28 few 13
CASSLERNNEQFF TGCGCCAGCAGCTTGGAAAGAAACAATGAGCAGTTCTTC TRBJ2-1 NA TRBV5-1 NA 13
CASSLIGPSTMNTEAFF TGTGCCAGCAGCTTAATTGGACCGTCCACGATGAACACTGAAGCTTTCTTT TRBJ1-1 NA TRBV5-6 many 17
CASRTIAQGQKLFF TGTGCCAGCAGAACAATCGCTCAGGGTCAAAAACTGTTTTTT TRBJ1-4 NA TRBV12-3/TRBV12-4 NA 14
CASSVTVNTQYF TGTGCCAGCAGCGTAACTGTGAATACGCAGTATTTT TRBJ2-3 NA TRBV7-8 many 12
CASSLGGRNQPQHF TGTGCCAGCAGCCTAGGAGGGCGCAATCAGCCCCAGCATTTT TRBJ1-5 NA TRBV7-9 few 14